The 27 T cell receptor beta chains given below trace back to one sample, sequenced in a study of T cell responses to AZD1222 COVID-19 vaccine. TCRdb's copy holds only in-frame clones and misses some; the assay was immunoSEQ multiplex PCR. The top ten hold roughly 1.6% of the sample, which has 150,000 or so clones, 85% to 95% seen once. The sequences come from peripheral blood, collected 28 days after the second AZD1222 dose. The receptors shown here come from an adult who received the AZD1222 COVID-19 vaccine.

The chain links TRBV15 to TRBJ1-6, with D maybe TRBD1 (6 bases). The germline V gene has CDR1 LNHNV and CDR2 YYDKDF (reference sequence). Trimming stripped 5 bases from V and 7 bases from J, with 15 bases between. This CDR3 has 15 residues. The CDR3 protein is CATSLVGGPNSPLHF. CDR3 bases: TGTGCCACCAGCCTCGTCGGGGGGCCAAATTCACCCCTCCACTTT.

The chain joins TRBV19 to TRBJ2-5, with D tentatively TRBD2 (6 bases). The CDR3 consists of 13 residues. V dropped 6 bases and J dropped 1 base, with 9 bases sitting between them. From germline, CDR1 is LNHDA and CDR2 SQIVND (reference sequence). The CDR3 DNA reads TGTGCCAGTAGCGCGGGACTCCAAGAGACCCAGTACTTC. Translation: CASSAGLQETQYF.

The CDR3 here is CASSPLGGYGYTF. CDR3 DNA: TGTGCCAGCAGCCCTCTTGGGGGTTATGGCTACACCTTC. The V and J genes are TRBV12-3 or TRBV12-4 and TRBJ1-2, with a possible D match to TRBD1 (5 bases). Deletions cut 6 bases from V and 5 bases from J, with 13 bases between. CDR3 size: 13 residues.

The CDR3: CASSLGPNTEAFF. CDR3 bases: TGTGCCAGCAGTCTCGGACCGAACACTGAAGCTTTCTTT. This sequence joins TRBV6-5 and TRBJ1-1; D is unresolved. Germline-derived CDR1 and CDR2 are MNHEY and SVGAGI. The CDR3 totals 13 residues. The germline V and J ends were trimmed by 5 bases and 1 base, with 8 bases remaining between them.

This chain uses TRBV9 with TRBJ1-3, with a tentative D call TRBD1 (6 bases). In germline, CDR1 is SGDLS, CDR2 YYNGEE. Deletions cut 3 bases from V and 0 bases from J, with 13 bases between. This CDR3 comprises 16 residues. The chain's CDR3 is CASSAPRQASGNTIYF. The CDR3 coding sequence is TGTGCCAGCAGCGCCCCGAGACAGGCCTCTGGAAACACCATATATTTT.

The chain joins TRBV5-5 to TRBJ1-4; D call uncertain. Trimming cost V 0 bases and J 8 bases, with 26 bases left between them. CDR1 and CDR2 from the germline V gene are SGHKS and YYEKEE (reference sequence). CDR3 length equals 19 residues. The CDR3 region has the DNA TGTGCCAGCAGCTTGGCCCCGTCAGCGGGCACCCGTGAATACGAAAAACTGTTTTTT. This sequence encodes CASSLAPSAGTREYEKLFF.

V and J are TRBV9 and TRBJ2-1, with 10 positions matching TRBD2. Germline lookup yields CDR1 SGDLS and CDR2 YYNGEE. Germline trimming cut 1 base from V and 6 bases from J; bases unmatched to any gene: 4. CDR3 size: 15 residues. CDR3 in amino acids: CASSVLAGAANEQFF. CDR3 DNA: TGTGCCAGCAGCGTACTAGCGGGAGCCGCCAATGAGCAGTTCTTC. Filled out from reference TRBV9 and TRBJ2-1, the complete variable domain reads DSGVTQTPKHLITATGQRVTLRCSPRSGDLSVYWYQQSLDQGLQFLIQYYNGEERAKGNILERFSAQQFPDLHSELNLSSLELGDSALYFCASSVLAGAANEQFFGPGTRLTVL.

The rearrangement uses TRBV30 and TRBJ2-5; D perhaps matches TRBD1 (5 bases). Germline CDR1 GTSNPN, CDR2 SVGIG (reference sequence). CDR3 length: 12 amino acids. The V and J ends lost 3 bases and 5 bases respectively, with 10 bases between them. The CDR3 nucleotides read TGTGCCTGGAGGATACAGGTGGAGACCCAGTACTTC. The encoded protein is CAWRIQVETQYF. The full variable domain, rest sourced from reference TRBV30 and TRBJ2-5, is SQTIHQWPATLVQPVGSPLSLECTVEGTSNPNLYWYRQAAGRGLQLLFYSVGIGQISSEVPQNLSASRPQDRQFILSSKKLLLSDSGFYLCAWRIQVETQYFGPGTRLLVL.

The gene calls are TRBV12-3 or TRBV12-4 and TRBJ1-2, with D perhaps matching TRBD1 (6 bases). V shed 6 bases and J shed 7 bases, with 12 bases lying between them. This CDR3 contains 12 residues. The CDR3 DNA reads as TGTGCCAGCAGGGCGAGGGGGAGTGGCTACACCTTC. It encodes CASRARGSGYTF.

This clone was counted between two and nine times. The chain links TRBV11-2 to TRBJ1-2; the match to TRBD1 covers 7 bases. Germline V gene lookup returns CDR1 SGHAT and CDR2 FQNNGV. This CDR3 has 13 amino acids. J gave up 7 bases and V 5 bases, and 7 bases lay outside the gene matches. CDR3 coding DNA: TGTGCCAGCAGCCCCTTAGACAGGGTTGGCTACACCTTC. This codes for CASSPLDRVGYTF.

V and J are TRBV11-2 and TRBJ2-2; D not resolved. This CDR3 is built from 12 residues. The V end was cut by 5 bases, the J end by 2 bases, with 3 bases between. CDR1 is SGHAT and CDR2 is FQNNGV in the germline V gene. The CDR3 is CASSPNTGELFF. CDR3 bases: TGTGCCAGCAGCCCCAACACCGGGGAGCTGTTTTTT.

The sample holds a few counts of this clone. The chain uses TRBV5-6 and TRBJ1-2; D uncertain. The germline gives CDR1 SGHDT, CDR2 YYEEEE. Trimming removed 0 bases from V and 1 base from J, with 7 bases in between. The CDR3 consists of 14 residues. CDR3 in DNA: TGTGCCAGCAGCTTGGTGTGGGGTAACTATGGCTACACCTTC. It codes for CASSLVWGNYGYTF.

This chain links TRBV19 with TRBJ2-3; the D is unclear. Germline V gene sequence: CDR1 LNHDA, CDR2 SQIVND (reference sequence). The CDR3 has 15 residues. V shed 7 bases and J shed 2 bases, with 16 bases lying between them. In nucleotides, the CDR3 is TGTGCCAGTACTAGAACTTCCAGTTCCACAGATACGCAGTATTTT. Translation: CASTRTSSSTDTQYF.

This chain links TRBV19 with TRBJ1-5; D is undetermined. CDR3 length: 14 amino acids. Germline V lookup: CDR1 LNHDA, CDR2 SQIVND (reference sequence). The V gene lost 6 bases and the J gene lost 3 bases, with 12 bases spanning the gap. In DNA, the CDR3 is TGTGCCAGTAGCCGGGTCACCAACAATCAGCCCCAGCATTTT. Translation gives CASSRVTNNQPQHF.

The J gene is TRBJ1-2, the V gene TRBV30; D is possibly TRBD1 (6 bases). Germline-derived CDR1 and CDR2 are GTSNPN and SVGIG (reference sequence). V lost 0 bases and J lost 5, with 16 bases in between. There are 15 residues in the CDR3. CDR3 amino acids: CAWSVRPGETYGYTF. Written as DNA, the CDR3 is TGTGCCTGGAGTGTACGTCCAGGGGAGACTTATGGCTACACCTTC.

The chain employs TRBV5-1 and TRBJ1-6; D is possibly TRBD1 (6 bases). The CDR3 totals 15 residues. The germline CDR1 and CDR2 sequences are SGHRS and YFSETQ. Trimming left V 0 bases short and J 7 bases short, with 11 bases between. For the CDR3, the DNA is TGCGCCAGCAGCTTGGACAGGGTGAGGAATTCACCCCTCCACTTT. It is translated as CASSLDRVRNSPLHF.

This sequence joins TRBV4-1 and TRBJ2-5; maybe TRBD2 (6 bases). The V and J ends lost 1 base and 3 bases respectively, with 9 bases between them. Per the germline V gene, CDR1 is MGHRA and CDR2 is YSYEKL. The CDR3 spans 14 residues. CDR3 sequence (DNA): TGCGCCAGCAGCCAAGGGGACTCAAAAGAGACCCAGTACTTC. This sequence encodes CASSQGDSKETQYF.

The chain employs TRBV11-2 and TRBJ1-1; D is ambiguous. Germline V gives CDR1 SGHAT, CDR2 FQNNGV. V gave up 1 base and J gave up 4 bases, with 25 bases separating them. CDR3 size: 19 residues. The CDR3 DNA follows: TGTGCCAGCAGCTTAGTCCCTATTTGGGTGAGAGGCCAAGGCACTGAAGCTTTCTTT. Translating it yields CASSLVPIWVRGQGTEAFF.

The chain couples TRBV6-5 to TRBJ1-2; weak D call: TRBD1 (6 bases). The CDR3 sequence is 13 residues long. The V end was cut by 5 bases, the J end by 8 bases, with 15 bases between. Germline V gene lookup returns CDR1 MNHEY and CDR2 SVGAGI. The CDR3 loop reads CASSLSGQFGYTF. In nucleotides, the CDR3 is TGTGCCAGCAGTCTCTCCGGACAGTTCGGCTACACCTTC.

The chain uses TRBV5-1 and TRBJ2-1, with TRBD1 identical over 9 bases. In germline, CDR1 is SGHRS, CDR2 YFSETQ. V lost 5 bases, J lost 0 bases, and 12 bases stayed unmatched. The CDR3 sequence is 18 residues long. The CDR3 region has the DNA TGCGCCAGCAGATCTCCCGGGACAGGGCCTAGCTCCTACAATGAGCAGTTCTTC. Its translation: CASRSPGTGPSSYNEQFF.

This clone was observed once. The V and J genes are TRBV21-1 and TRBJ1-1; TRBD1 is taken as the D call from the table, unchecked against the DNA. TRBV21-1 is assigned pseudogene status. The CDR3 totals 16 residues. The CDR3 is CASPTGRPGLNTEAFF. The CDR3 region has the DNA TGTGCCAGCCCGACAGGGCGCCCGGGCCTGAACACTGAAGCTTTCTTT.

The V call is TRBV11-1, the J call TRBJ1-1; D call uncertain. Trimming pared 2 bases from V and 1 base from J, leaving 11 bases between. The CDR3 extends over 15 amino acids. The germline CDR1 and CDR2 sequences are SGHAT and FQDESV (reference sequence). DNA for the CDR3: TGTGCCAGCAGCTTATCTGACCTAGGGAACACTGAAGCTTTCTTT. This sequence encodes CASSLSDLGNTEAFF. The full variable domain, its missing parts supplied by reference TRBV11-1 and TRBJ1-1, is EAEVAQSPRYKITEKSQAVAFWCDPISGHATLYWYRQILGQGPELLVQFQDESVVDDSQLPKDRFSAERLKGVDSTLKIQPAELGDSAMYLCASSLSDLGNTEAFFGQGTRLTVV.

This chain joins TRBV27 and TRBJ2-1, with TRBD1 identical over 7 bases. V trimming: 0 bases; J trimming: 10 bases; junction bases outside the gene matches: 15. This CDR3 comprises 17 residues. Germline-derived CDR1 and CDR2 are MNHEY and SMNVEV (reference sequence). The DNA of the CDR3 is TGTGCCAGCAGTTTATCGCAGGGGGACAGTCCAATCGGGGAGCAGTTCTTC. Amino acids: CASSLSQGDSPIGEQFF.

The chain uses TRBV6-5 and TRBJ1-4, with a tentative D call TRBD1 (6 bases). CDR3 size: 15 residues. Looked up from germline, CDR1 is MNHEY and CDR2 is SVGAGI. Deletions cut 6 bases from V and 5 bases from J, with 16 bases between. The CDR3 protein is CASRKTGASNEKLFF. Here the CDR3 DNA reads TGTGCCAGCAGAAAAACGGGGGCGAGCAATGAAAAACTGTTTTTT.

V and J are TRBV19 and TRBJ2-7; 11 bases align to TRBD1. The ends lost 10 bases at V and 6 bases at J; junction bases unmatched: 11. The length of the CDR3 is 14 residues. Germline assignment: CDR1 LNHDA and CDR2 SQIVND (reference sequence). CDR3 sequence (DNA): TGTGCCAAAAGATCCGGGACAGGGGGTCCCGAGCAGTACTTC. Protein product: CAKRSGTGGPEQYF. Full variable domain (outside the CDR3, taken from reference TRBV19 and TRBJ2-7): DGGITQSPKYLFRKEGQNVTLSCEQNLNHDAMYWYRQDPGQGLRLIYYSQIVNDFQKGDIAEGYSVSREKKESFPLTVTSAQKNPTAFYLCAKRSGTGGPEQYFGPGTRLTVT.

The chain is built from TRBV10-3 and TRBJ2-2; D gene ambiguous. CDR1 and CDR2 from the germline V gene are ENHRY and SYGVKD. V lost 2 bases and J lost 5, with 0 bases in between. The CDR3 contains 11 residues. Here the CDR3 DNA reads TGTGCCATCAGTGAGACCGGGGAGCTGTTTTTT. Protein: CAISETGELFF.

The count of this clone is one. In nucleotides, the CDR3 is TGTGCCAGCAGTTACTCGAGTCAGGGGCCCCCGGCACCCCTCCACTTT. It codes for CASSYSSQGPPAPLHF. The chain links TRBV6-5 to TRBJ1-6; perhaps TRBD1 as D (6 bases). The germline V gene encodes CDR1 MNHEY and CDR2 SVGAGI. The CDR3 extends over 16 amino acids. The V gene lost 0 bases and the J gene lost 11 bases, with 17 bases spanning the gap.